This T cell receptor (beta chain) was recovered during a study of T cells in Graves' hyperthyroidism and ophthalmopathy. At least ten counts were recorded for this clonotype. RNA transcripts yielded amplified TCR beta CDR3 regions. RT-PCR in the first round (using the HTBI primer set) targeted the TCR CDR3. TCRdb itself ran the multiplex PCR reads through MiXCR, one entry per CDR3 protein. The sample has 400,000 to 450,000 distinct CDR3 sequences, 14% to 15% seen once; the top ten hold less than 15%. The origin of this receptor is a man aged 18 to 35 with Graves' ophthalmopathy. The specimen was blood.

The CDR3 loop reads CASSSYRPHQETQYF. CDR3 nucleotides: TGCGCCAGCAGCAGTTACCGGCCGCACCAAGAGACCCAGTACTTC. The chain carries TRBV5-1 and TRBJ2-5; D not certain. Germline lookup yields CDR1 SGHRS and CDR2 YFSETQ. This CDR3 spans 15 amino acids. V was cut by 4 bases and J by 0 bases, with 13 bases left in between.